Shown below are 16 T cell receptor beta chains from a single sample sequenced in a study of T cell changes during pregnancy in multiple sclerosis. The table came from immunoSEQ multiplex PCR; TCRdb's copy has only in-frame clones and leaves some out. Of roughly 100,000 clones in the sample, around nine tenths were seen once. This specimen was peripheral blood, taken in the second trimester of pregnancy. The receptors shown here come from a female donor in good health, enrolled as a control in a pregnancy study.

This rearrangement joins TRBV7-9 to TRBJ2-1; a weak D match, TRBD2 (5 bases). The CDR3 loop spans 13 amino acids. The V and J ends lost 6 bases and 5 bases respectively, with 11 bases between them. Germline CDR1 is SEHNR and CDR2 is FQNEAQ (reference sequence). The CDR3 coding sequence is TGTGCCAGCAGAAAGGACTTCCACAATGAGCAGTTCTTC. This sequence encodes CASRKDFHNEQFF.

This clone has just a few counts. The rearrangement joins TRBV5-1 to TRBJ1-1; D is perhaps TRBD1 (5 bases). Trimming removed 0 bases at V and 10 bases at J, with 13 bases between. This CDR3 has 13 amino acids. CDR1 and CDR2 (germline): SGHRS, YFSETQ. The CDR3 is CASSLVFGDSAFF. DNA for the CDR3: TGCGCCAGCAGCTTGGTTTTCGGGGACTCAGCTTTCTTT.

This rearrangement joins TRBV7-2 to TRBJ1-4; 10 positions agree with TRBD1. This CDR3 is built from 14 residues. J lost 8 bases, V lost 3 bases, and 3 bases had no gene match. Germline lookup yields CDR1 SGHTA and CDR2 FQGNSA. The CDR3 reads CASSLTGGFEKLFF. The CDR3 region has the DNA TGTGCCAGCAGCTTGACAGGGGGCTTCGAAAAACTGTTTTTT.

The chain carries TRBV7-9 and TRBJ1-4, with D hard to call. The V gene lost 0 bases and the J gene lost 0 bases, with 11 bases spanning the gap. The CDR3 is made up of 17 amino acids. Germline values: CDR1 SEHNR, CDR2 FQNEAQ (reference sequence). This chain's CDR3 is CASSLASSDATNEKLFF. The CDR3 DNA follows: TGTGCCAGCAGCTTAGCCAGTTCAGATGCAACTAATGAAAAACTGTTTTTT.

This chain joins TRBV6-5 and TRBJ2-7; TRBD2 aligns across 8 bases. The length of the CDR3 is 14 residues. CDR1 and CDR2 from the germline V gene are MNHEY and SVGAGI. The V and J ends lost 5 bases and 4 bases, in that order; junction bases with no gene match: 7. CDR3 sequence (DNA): TGTGCCAGCAGTCCCGGGACTAGTCTTTACGAGCAGTACTTC. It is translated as CASSPGTSLYEQYF.

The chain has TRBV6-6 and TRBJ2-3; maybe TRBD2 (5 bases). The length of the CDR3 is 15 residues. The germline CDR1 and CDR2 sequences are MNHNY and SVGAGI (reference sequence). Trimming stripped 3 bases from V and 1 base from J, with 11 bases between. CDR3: CASSYNPGGTDTQYF. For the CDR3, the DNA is TGTGCCAGCAGTTATAATCCCGGGGGCACAGATACGCAGTATTTT.

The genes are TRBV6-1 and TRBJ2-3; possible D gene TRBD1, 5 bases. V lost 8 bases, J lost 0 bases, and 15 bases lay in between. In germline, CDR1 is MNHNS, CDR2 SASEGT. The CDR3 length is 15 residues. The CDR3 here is CASGVDSPSTDTQYF. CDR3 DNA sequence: TGTGCCAGCGGGGTTGACAGTCCTAGCACAGATACGCAGTATTTT.

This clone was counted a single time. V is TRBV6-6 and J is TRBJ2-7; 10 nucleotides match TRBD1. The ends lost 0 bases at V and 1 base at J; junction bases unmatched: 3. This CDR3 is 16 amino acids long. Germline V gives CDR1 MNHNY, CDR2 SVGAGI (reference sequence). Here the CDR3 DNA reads TGTGCCAGCAGTTACTCTGGGACAGGGGCGTCCTACGAGCAGTACTTC. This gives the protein CASSYSGTGASYEQYF.

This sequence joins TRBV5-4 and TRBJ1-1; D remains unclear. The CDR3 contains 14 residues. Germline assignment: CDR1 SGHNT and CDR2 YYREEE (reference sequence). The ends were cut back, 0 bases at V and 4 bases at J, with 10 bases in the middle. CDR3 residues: CASSLGGGATEAFF. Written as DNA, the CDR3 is TGTGCCAGCAGCTTGGGAGGTGGAGCCACTGAAGCTTTCTTT. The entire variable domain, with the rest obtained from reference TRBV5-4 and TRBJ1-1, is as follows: ETGVTQSPTHLIKTRGQQVTLRCSSQSGHNTVSWYQQALGQGPQFIFQYYREEENGRGNFPPRFSGLQFPNYSSELNVNALELDDSALYLCASSLGGGATEAFFGQGTRLTVV.

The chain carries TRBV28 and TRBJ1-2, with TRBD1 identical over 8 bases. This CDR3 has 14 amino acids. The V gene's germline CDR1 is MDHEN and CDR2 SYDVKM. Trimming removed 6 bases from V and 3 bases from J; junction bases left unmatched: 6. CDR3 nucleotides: TGTGCCAGCAGATCACCAGGGGGCGACTATGGCTACACCTTC. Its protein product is CASRSPGGDYGYTF.

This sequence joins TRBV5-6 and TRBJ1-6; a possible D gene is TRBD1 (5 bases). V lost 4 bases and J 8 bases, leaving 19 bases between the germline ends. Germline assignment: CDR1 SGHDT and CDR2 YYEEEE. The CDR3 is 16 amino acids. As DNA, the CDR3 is TGTGCCAGCAGCCCAGCCCTAGTTCGGGGGGATTCACCCCTCCACTTT. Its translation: CASSPALVRGDSPLHF.

Here the CDR3 DNA reads TGTGCCAGCAGCTCGGGACAGCCCTATGGCTACACCTTC. Protein sequence: CASSSGQPYGYTF. The rearrangement uses TRBV5-4 and TRBJ1-2; 7 bases agree with TRBD1. The V and J ends lost 3 bases and 4 bases, in that order; junction bases with no gene match: 3. CDR1 SGHNT and CDR2 YYREEE come from the germline V gene (reference sequence). CDR3 length equals 13 residues.

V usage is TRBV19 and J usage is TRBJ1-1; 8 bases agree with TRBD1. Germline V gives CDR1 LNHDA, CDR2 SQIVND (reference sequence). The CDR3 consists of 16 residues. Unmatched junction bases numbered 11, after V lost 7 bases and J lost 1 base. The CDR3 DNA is TGTGCCAGTACCTTGGGCCGGGGACAGGCGAACACTGAAGCTTTCTTT. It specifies CASTLGRGQANTEAFF.

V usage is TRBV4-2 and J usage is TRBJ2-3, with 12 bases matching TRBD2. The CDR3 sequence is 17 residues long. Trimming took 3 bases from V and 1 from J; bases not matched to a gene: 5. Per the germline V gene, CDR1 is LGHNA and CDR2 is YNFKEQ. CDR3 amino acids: CASSQALAGGRTDTQYF. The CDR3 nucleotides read TGTGCCAGCAGCCAGGCCCTAGCGGGGGGGCGCACAGATACGCAGTATTTT.

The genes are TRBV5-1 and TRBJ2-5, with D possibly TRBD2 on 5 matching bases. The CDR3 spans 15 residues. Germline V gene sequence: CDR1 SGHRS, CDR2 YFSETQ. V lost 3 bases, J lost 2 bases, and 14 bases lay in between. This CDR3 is CASSSASGRQETQYF. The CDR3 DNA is TGCGCCAGCAGCTCCGCATCGGGGAGACAAGAGACCCAGTACTTC.

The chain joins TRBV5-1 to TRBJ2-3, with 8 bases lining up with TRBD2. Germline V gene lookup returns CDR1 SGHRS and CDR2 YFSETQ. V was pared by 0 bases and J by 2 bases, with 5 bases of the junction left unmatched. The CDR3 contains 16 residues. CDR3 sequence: CASSLGVAGLTDTQYF. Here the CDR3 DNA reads TGCGCCAGCAGCTTGGGGGTAGCGGGGCTCACAGATACGCAGTATTTT.